This T cell receptor beta chain was observed in a study of T-cell reconstitution after alpha-beta-depleted transplantation in children listed by TCRdb under 2016. General notes on the study: The study quantitatively tracked T-cell immune reconstitution after TCRalphabeta/CD19-depleted allogeneic hematopoietic cell transplantation in children using TCR repertoire profiling.

V sheds 0 bases and J sheds 7 bases, leaving 12 bases between their ends. The germline V gene provides CDR1 SGDLS and CDR2 YYNGEE. The CDR3 runs 14 residues from the cysteine to the phenylalanine. Just the 42-base CDR3 DNA is kept, in frame starting at base 1. According to the study, the label for this sample's treatment or condition signals: allogeneic hematopoietic cell transplantation with graft depleted of TCRalphabeta T cells and CD19 B cells. The transplant recipients were children given TCRalphabeta/CD19-depleted allogeneic hematopoietic cell grafts. Library preparation was by PCR. Sequencing took place on an Illumina HiSeq 2500. Molecular barcoding was employed in the preparation of TCR libraries, with unique molecular identifiers being used to normalize TCRbeta repertoire quantification. TCRdb trimmed the raw reads at Q25, called clones with MiXCR and kept productive beta chains. Entries that share a CDR3 protein sequence are merged under the most common genes and DNA. Present in this sample are 98,000 or so distinct CDR3 sequences, about 6.5% of which were seen just once. Roughly 25% of the sample is held by the ten biggest clonotypes.

Broader findings and caveats from the paper: The apparently early alphabetaT-cell count recovery about two months after transplant was reportedly dependent on only several hundred rapidly expanded clones derived from non-depleted graft cells. The high TCRbeta diversity at day 60 in some patients was ascribed to recipient T cells and intrathymic progenitors that had survived conditioning. Over subsequent months, a decline in hyperexpanded clone frequencies was noted, and after one year, T-cell counts and TCRbeta diversity were mostly ascribed to newly produced T cells.

Only a few counts were recorded for this clonotype. The clone's antigen remains unknown. It has no much larger one-base neighbor in the sample; base qualities were not kept. The chain is assembled from TRBV9 and TRBJ2-3, with TRBD2 tentatively as D gene (5 bases match). Sequencing used PBMCs, mostly from graft donor cells, obtained 360 days after TCRalphabeta/CD19-depleted stem cell transplant. The source of this sequence is a male patient under 10 years old who had a stem cell transplant for acute lymphoblastic leukemia, so the T cells may come from the graft donor. The CDR3 protein sequence reads: CASSVDLAPNTQYF. The DNA sequence reads TGTGCCAGCAGCGTAGACCTAGCCCCAAATACGCAGTATTTT.